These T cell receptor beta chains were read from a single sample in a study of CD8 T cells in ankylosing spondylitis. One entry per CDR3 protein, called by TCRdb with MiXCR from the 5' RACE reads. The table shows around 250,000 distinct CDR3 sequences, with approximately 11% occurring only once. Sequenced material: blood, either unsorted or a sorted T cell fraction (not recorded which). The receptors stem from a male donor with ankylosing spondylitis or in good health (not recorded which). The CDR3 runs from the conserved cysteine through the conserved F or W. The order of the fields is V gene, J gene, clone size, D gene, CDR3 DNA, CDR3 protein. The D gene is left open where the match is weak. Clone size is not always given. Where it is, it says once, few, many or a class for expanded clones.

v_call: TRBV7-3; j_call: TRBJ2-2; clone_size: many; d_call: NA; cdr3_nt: TGTGCCAGCAGCTCGGCGGAGGGGCCACAGCCCGGGGAGCTGTTTTTT; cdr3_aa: CASSSAEGPQPGELFF
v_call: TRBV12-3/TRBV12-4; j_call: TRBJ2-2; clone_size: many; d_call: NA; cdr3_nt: TGTGCCAGCAGTCGCAGGGGTCCCGGGGAGCTGTTTTTT; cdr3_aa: CASSRRGPGELFF
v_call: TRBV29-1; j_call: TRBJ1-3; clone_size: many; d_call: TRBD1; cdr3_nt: TGCAGCGCCACGGCGACAGGGGCTGGAAACACCATATATTTT; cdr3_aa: CSATATGAGNTIYF
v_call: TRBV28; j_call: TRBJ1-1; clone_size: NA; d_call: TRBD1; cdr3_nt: TGTGCCACACGCCGCGACAGGGTCGAAGCTTTCTTT; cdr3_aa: CATRRDRVEAFF
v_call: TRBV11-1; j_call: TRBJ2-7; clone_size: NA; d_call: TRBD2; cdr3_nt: TGTGCCAGCAGCTTCCGGACTAGCGGGAGAGGTTTCGGCTACGAGCAGTACTTC; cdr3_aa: CASSFRTSGRGFGYEQYF
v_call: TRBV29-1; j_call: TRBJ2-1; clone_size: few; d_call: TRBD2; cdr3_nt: TGCAGCGTTGAGAGGATAGCGGGAGTCAAGTTCTTC; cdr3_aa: CSVERIAGVKFF
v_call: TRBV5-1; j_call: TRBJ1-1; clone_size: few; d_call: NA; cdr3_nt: TGCGCCAGCAGCTCAGGCGCCGCACGGACTGAAGCTTTCTTT; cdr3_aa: CASSSGAARTEAFF
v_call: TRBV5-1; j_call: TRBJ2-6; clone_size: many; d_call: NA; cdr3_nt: TGCGCCAGCAGCTCAAACGAGGTAAACTCTGGGGCCAACGTCCTGACTTTC; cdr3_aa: CASSSNEVNSGANVLTF
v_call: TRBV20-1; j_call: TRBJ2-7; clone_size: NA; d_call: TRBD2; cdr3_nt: TGCAGTGCGGATTTAGCGGGGATCAACGAGCAGTACTTC; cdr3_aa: CSADLAGINEQYF
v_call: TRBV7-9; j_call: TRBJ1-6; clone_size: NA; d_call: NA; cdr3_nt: TGTGCCAGCAGCTTAGATCTAGGTGGGAATTCACCCCTCCACTTT; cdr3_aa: CASSLDLGGNSPLHF
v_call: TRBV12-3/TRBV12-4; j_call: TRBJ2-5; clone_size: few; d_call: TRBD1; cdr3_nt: TGTGCCAGCAGTGAGACAGGGGACCAAGAGACCCAGTACTTC; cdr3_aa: CASSETGDQETQYF
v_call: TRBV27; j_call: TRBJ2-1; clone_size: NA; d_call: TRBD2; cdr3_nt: TGTGCCAGCAGTTTAACCCAAATAGCGGGAGGGCCTCGAAATGAGCAGTTCTTC; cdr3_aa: CASSLTQIAGGPRNEQFF
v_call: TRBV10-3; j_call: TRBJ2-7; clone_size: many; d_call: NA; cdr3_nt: TGTGCCATCAGTGAGTCGAGGGAGACAGGACCTTACGAGCAGTACTTC; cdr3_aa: CAISESRETGPYEQYF
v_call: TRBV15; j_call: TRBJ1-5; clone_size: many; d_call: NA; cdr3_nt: TGTGCCACCAGCAGAGATCTAATGAGCAATCAGCCCCAGCATTTT; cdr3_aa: CATSRDLMSNQPQHF
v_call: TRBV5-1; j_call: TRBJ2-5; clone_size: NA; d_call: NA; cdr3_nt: TGCGCCAGCAGCCAGGAATGGGGCGGGTTCCAAGAGACCCAGTACTTC; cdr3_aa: CASSQEWGGFQETQYF
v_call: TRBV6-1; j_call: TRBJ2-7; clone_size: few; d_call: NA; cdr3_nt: TGTGCCAGCAGTGAAACCGCGGACCCGGCCTACGAGCAGTACTTC; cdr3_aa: CASSETADPAYEQYF
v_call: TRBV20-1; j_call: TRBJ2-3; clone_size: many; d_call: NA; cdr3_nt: TGCAGTGCTAGCGACGGGAGAGGAGGGGATACGCAGTATTTT; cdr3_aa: CSASDGRGGDTQYF
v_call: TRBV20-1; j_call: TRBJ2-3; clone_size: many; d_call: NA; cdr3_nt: TGCAGTGCTAGAGTTGCGGGGTCCTACACAGATACGCAGTATTTT; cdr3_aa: CSARVAGSYTDTQYF
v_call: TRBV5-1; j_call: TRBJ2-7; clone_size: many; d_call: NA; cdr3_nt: TGCGCCAGCAGCTTGCAGGTTGGCGGGGGCACCTACGAGCAGTACTTC; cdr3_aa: CASSLQVGGGTYEQYF
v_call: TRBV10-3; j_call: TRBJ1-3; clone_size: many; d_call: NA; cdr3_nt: TGTGCCATCAGTGAGTCCGAGGGATCTGGAAACACCATATATTTT; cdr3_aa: CAISESEGSGNTIYF
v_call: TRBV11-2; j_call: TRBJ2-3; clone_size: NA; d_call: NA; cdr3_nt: TGTGCCGGAGCTATGTCACCCACAGATACGCAGTATTTT; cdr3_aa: CAGAMSPTDTQYF
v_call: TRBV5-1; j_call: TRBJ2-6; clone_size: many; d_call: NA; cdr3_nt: TGCGCCAGCAGCACAACGTACGGGGCCAACGTCCTGACTTTC; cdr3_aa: CASSTTYGANVLTF
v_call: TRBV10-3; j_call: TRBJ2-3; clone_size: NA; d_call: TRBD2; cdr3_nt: TGTGCCATAATTACTAGCGGGAGAGATACGCAGTATTTT; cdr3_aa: CAIITSGRDTQYF
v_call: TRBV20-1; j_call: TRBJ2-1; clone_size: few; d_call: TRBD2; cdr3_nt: TGCAGTGCTATTCTGACTAGCGGGGGTTATGAGCAGTTCTTC; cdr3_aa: CSAILTSGGYEQFF
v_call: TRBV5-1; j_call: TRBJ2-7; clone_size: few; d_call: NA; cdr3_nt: TGCGCCAGCAGCGTCAACTCCTACGAGCAGTACTTC; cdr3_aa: CASSVNSYEQYF
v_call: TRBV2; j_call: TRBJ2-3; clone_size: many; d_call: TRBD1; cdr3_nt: TGTGCCAGCCTTAGAGACAGGGGAGGCACAGATACGCAGTATTTT; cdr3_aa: CASLRDRGGTDTQYF
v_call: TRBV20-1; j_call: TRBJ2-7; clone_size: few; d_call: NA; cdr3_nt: TGCAGTGCCTCACAGGGTCGCCCCTACGAGCAGTACTTC; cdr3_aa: CSASQGRPYEQYF
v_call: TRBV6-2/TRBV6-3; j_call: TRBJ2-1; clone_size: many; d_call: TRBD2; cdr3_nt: TGTGCCAGCAGTCCGAAACCCGTCCTGGGTTGGGAAACGGGGGGATCCTACAATGAGCAGTTCTTC; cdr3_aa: CASSPKPVLGWETGGSYNEQFF
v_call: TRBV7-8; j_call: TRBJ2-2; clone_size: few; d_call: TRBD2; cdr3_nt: TGTGCCAGCAGCCCAGGGACTAGCGGGAGTTTCGGGGAGCTGTTTTTT; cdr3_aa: CASSPGTSGSFGELFF
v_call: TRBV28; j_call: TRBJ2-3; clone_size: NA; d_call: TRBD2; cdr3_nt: TGTGCCAGCAGTACCGTCTGGCGGGGGGCCAGTGATAAGCAGTATTTT; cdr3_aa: CASSTVWRGASDKQYF
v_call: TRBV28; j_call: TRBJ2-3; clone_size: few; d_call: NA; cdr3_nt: TGTGCCAGCCAAGGGGGTTATGATACGCAGTATTTT; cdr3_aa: CASQGGYDTQYF
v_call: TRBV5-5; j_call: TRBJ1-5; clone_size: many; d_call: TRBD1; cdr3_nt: TGTGCCAGCAGCCCGGGGACAGGGATCGATCAGCCCCAGCATTTT; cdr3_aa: CASSPGTGIDQPQHF
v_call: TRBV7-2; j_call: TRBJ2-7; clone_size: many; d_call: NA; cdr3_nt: TGTGCCAGCAGCTTCCTCAACTACGAGCAGTACTTC; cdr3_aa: CASSFLNYEQYF
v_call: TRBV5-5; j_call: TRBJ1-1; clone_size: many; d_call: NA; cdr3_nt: TGTGCCAGCAGCCGACGGAACACTGAAGCTTTCTTT; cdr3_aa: CASSRRNTEAFF
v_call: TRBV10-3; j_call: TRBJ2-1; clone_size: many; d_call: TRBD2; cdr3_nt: TGTGCCATCAGGCCCACTAGCGGGGGGGGAAATGAGCAGTTCTTC; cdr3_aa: CAIRPTSGGGNEQFF
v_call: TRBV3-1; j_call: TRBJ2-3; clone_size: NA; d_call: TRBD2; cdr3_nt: TGTGCCAGCAGCCTTCTGGGGGCTAGCGGGGGCACAGATACGCAGTATTTT; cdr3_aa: CASSLLGASGGTDTQYF
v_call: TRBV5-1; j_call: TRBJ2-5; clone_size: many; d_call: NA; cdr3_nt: TGCGCCAGCAGCCCTAACTTGTTCTCAGAGACCCAGTACTTC; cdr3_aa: CASSPNLFSETQYF
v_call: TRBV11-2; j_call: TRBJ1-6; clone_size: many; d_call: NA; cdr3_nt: TGTGCCAGCAGCTTTAGTGGGGGGGATAATTCACCCCTCCACTTT; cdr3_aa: CASSFSGGDNSPLHF
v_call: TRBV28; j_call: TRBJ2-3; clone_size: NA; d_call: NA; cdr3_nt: TGTGCCAGCAGTTTTACGGGGGACAGAACGCAGTATTTT; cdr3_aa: CASSFTGDRTQYF
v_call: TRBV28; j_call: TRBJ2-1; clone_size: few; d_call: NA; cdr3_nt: TGTGCCAGCAGCCAAGGTGGACCGGGGGCCTACAATGAGCAGTTCTTC; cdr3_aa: CASSQGGPGAYNEQFF
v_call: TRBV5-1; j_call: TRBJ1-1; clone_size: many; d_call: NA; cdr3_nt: TGCGCCAGCAGCTGGGGGACGAACACTGAAGCTTTCTTT; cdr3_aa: CASSWGTNTEAFF
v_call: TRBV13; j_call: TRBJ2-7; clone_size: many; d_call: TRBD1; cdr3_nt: TGTGCCAGCAGCCTGACCTTTGGGACAGGGGCCTACGAGCAGTACTTC; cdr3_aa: CASSLTFGTGAYEQYF